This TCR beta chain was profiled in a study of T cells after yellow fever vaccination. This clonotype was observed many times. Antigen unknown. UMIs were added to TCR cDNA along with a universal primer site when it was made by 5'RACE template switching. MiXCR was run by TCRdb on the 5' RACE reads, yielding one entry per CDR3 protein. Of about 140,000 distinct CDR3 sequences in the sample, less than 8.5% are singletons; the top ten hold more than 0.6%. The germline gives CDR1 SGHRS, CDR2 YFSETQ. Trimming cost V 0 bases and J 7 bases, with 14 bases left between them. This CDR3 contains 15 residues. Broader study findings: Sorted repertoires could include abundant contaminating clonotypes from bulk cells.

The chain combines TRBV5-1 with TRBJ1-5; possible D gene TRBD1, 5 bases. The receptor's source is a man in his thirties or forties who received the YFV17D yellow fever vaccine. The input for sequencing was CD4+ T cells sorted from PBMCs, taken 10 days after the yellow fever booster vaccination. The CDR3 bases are TGCGCCAGCAGCTTGGGGCAGGGTTCCGGGCAGCCCCAGCATTTT. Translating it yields CASSLGQGSGQPQHF.